One sample yielded the 25 T cell receptor beta chains listed below, sequenced in a study of T cell repertoires in cytomegalovirus infection. Via MiXCR, TCRdb re-called the reads, giving one row per CDR3 protein. The sample holds around 210,000 distinct CDR3 sequences, 6% to 8% seen once. Source material: PBMCs. These receptors all stem from a human donor in good health (CMV status not recorded). Some clones in this sample may be carry-over from other donors' samples.

Many counts were recorded for this clonotype. V and J are TRBV2 and TRBJ1-2; no clear D gene. The CDR3 spans 12 residues. In germline, CDR1 is SNHLY, CDR2 FYNNEI. V lost 9 bases and J lost 6, with 14 bases in between. CDR3 loop: CASLDVRDGYTF. For the CDR3, the DNA is TGTGCCAGTTTAGATGTTAGAGATGGCTACACCTTC.

This clonotype was counted ten times or more. The chain carries TRBV6-2 or TRBV6-3 and TRBJ1-5; possible D gene TRBD1, 5 bases. This CDR3 has 16 amino acids. Trimming cost V 4 bases and J 4 bases, with 17 bases left between them. CDR1 MNHEY and CDR2 SVGEGT come from the germline V gene. The DNA of the CDR3 is TGTGCCAGCAGTTCTAACCAGGGAAAGGAAAATCAGCCCCAGCATTTT. Translated: CASSSNQGKENQPQHF.

In this sample, this clonotype turned up many times. V usage is TRBV10-3 and J usage is TRBJ2-7; 10 bases are a match to TRBD1. This CDR3 has 15 residues. Losses at the gene ends were 0 bases for V and 5 bases for J; bases not matched to a gene: 4. Germline CDR1 is ENHRY and CDR2 is SYGVKD. This CDR3 is CAISESGQGVHEQYF. As DNA, the CDR3 is TGTGCCATCAGTGAGTCCGGACAGGGGGTCCACGAGCAGTACTTC.

This clonotype was picked up many times. The rearrangement links TRBV7-9 to TRBJ2-2; D is unresolved. Per germline, CDR1 SEHNR and CDR2 FQNEAQ (reference sequence). The CDR3 has 12 residues. V lost 4 bases, J lost 6 bases, and 6 bases lay in between. The CDR3 region has the DNA TGTGCCAGCAGCTCTATCTCCGGGGAGCTGTTTTTT. Its translation is CASSSISGELFF.

The chain carries TRBV20-1 and TRBJ1-1, with a weak D call TRBD1 (6 bases). The CDR3 is 13 residues long. The V and J ends lost 6 bases and 0 bases respectively, with 11 bases between them. Germline CDR1 is DFQATT and CDR2 is SNEGSKA (reference sequence). The CDR3 nucleotides are TGCAGTGCGCCGACAGGAATGAACACTGAAGCTTTCTTT. This sequence encodes CSAPTGMNTEAFF.

This clonotype has ten or more counts. This chain uses TRBV20-1 with TRBJ2-1; TRBD2 matches 11 bases. Germline CDR1 DFQATT, CDR2 SNEGSKA (reference sequence). The CDR3 is 16 residues long. V shed 7 bases, J shed 0 bases, and the junction held 8 bases outside the gene matches. CDR3 sequence reads: CSVGLAGGNSYNEQFF. As DNA, the CDR3 is TGCAGTGTAGGCCTAGCGGGGGGCAACTCCTACAATGAGCAGTTCTTC.

This clonotype was picked up many times. The chain employs TRBV20-1 and TRBJ2-6; D is uncertain. The CDR3 length is 14 residues. Trimming removed 8 bases at V and 0 bases at J, with 11 bases between. Per germline, CDR1 DFQATT and CDR2 SNEGSKA (reference sequence). CDR3 DNA sequence: TGCAGTACCTTGGTTCGCTCTGGGGCCAACGTCCTGACTTTC. Residues: CSTLVRSGANVLTF.

This clonotype was seen ten or more times. The J gene is TRBJ1-4, the V gene TRBV7-2; D is undetermined. The germline V gene has CDR1 SGHTA and CDR2 FQGNSA. The CDR3 is 14 amino acids. Trimming cost V 3 bases and J 8 bases, with 13 bases left between them. CDR3 sequence: CASSFGIRGEKLFF. The CDR3 coding sequence is TGTGCCAGCAGCTTCGGGATTCGAGGGGAAAAACTGTTTTTT.

This clonotype was seen repeatedly, ten times or more. The chain is built from TRBV6-5 and TRBJ1-1; the D is unclear. The germline V gene has CDR1 MNHEY and CDR2 SVGAGI. The CDR3 has 13 residues. Trimming left V 0 bases short and J 3 bases short, with 5 bases between. The CDR3 DNA is TGTGCCAGCAGTTACTCGGAGGACACTGAAGCTTTCTTT. Translating it yields CASSYSEDTEAFF.

This clonotype was counted a single time. A much larger clone lies one base from this, so it may be a read error. This chain uses TRBV5-1 with TRBJ2-5; maybe TRBD2 (6 bases). The CDR3 has 15 residues. V was clipped by 5 bases and J by 1 base, with 15 bases between them. CDR1 is SGHRS, CDR2 YFSETQ, per germline. CDR3 sequence reads: CASSSTAGTQETQYF. CDR3 bases: TGCGCCAGCAGTTCGACGGCGGGAACCCAAGAGACCCAGTACTTC.

This clonotype occurred many times. The rearrangement joins TRBV2 to TRBJ1-1; D is perhaps TRBD1 (6 bases). Trimming removed 7 bases from V and 8 bases from J, with 14 bases in between. There are 12 residues in the CDR3. Germline loops: CDR1 SNHLY, CDR2 FYNNEI. The CDR3 DNA follows: TGTGCCAGCATTTTACAGGGACCCGAAGCTTTCTTT. Translating gives CASILQGPEAFF. The whole variable domain, remainder taken from reference TRBV2 and TRBJ1-1, is EPEVTQTPSHQVTQMGQEVILRCVPISNHLYFYWYRQILGQKVEFLVSFYNNEISEKSEIFDDQFSVERPDGSNFTLKIRSTKLEDSAMYFCASILQGPEAFFGQGTRLTVV.

This clonotype was counted many times. V is TRBV5-6 and J is TRBJ2-7; D gene ambiguous. The CDR3 runs 14 residues. The V end lost 4 bases, the J end lost 3 bases, and 14 bases lay between the germline ends. Per the germline V gene, CDR1 is SGHDT and CDR2 is YYEEEE. The CDR3 protein is CASSPRLRRYEQYF. The CDR3 DNA follows: TGTGCCAGCAGCCCTAGACTCCGTCGCTACGAGCAGTACTTC.

This clonotype appeared many times. The chain combines TRBV19 with TRBJ2-2; 7 bases line up with TRBD1. This CDR3 contains 15 residues. With V trimmed by 6 bases and J by 0 bases, 4 bases remained unmatched. CDR1 is LNHDA, CDR2 SQIVND, per germline (reference sequence). CDR3 sequence (DNA): TGTGCCAGTAGGACCGACAGGGCGAACACCGGGGAGCTGTTTTTT. It yields the protein CASRTDRANTGELFF. Variable domain in full (rest from reference TRBV19 and TRBJ2-2): DGGITQSPKYLFRKEGQNVTLSCEQNLNHDAMYWYRQDPGQGLRLIYYSQIVNDFQKGDIAEGYSVSREKKESFPLTVTSAQKNPTAFYLCASRTDRANTGELFFGEGSRLTVL.

This clonotype has at least ten counts. The chain has TRBV14 and TRBJ2-7; no reliable D call. The CDR3 totals 14 residues. Germline V gene data show CDR1 as SGHDN and CDR2 as FVKESK. The V and J ends lost 4 bases and 4 bases respectively, with 14 bases between them. The CDR3 DNA follows: TGTGCCAGCAGCCGAATCAGTGGGGAATACGAGCAGTACTTC. It translates to CASSRISGEYEQYF. The entire variable domain, with the rest obtained from reference TRBV14 and TRBJ2-7, is as follows: EAGVTQFPSHSVIEKGQTVTLRCDPISGHDNLYWYRRVMGKEIKFLLHFVKESKQDESGMPNNRFLAERTGGTYSTLKVQPAELEDSGVYFCASSRISGEYEQYFGPGTRLTVT.

This clonotype was found many times. V usage is TRBV12-3 or TRBV12-4 and J usage is TRBJ1-1; no definite D call. There are 13 residues in the CDR3. V dropped 3 bases and J dropped 5 bases, with 10 bases sitting between them. Here the CDR3 DNA reads TGTGCCAGCAGTTTTATGGGCGGGACTGAAGCTTTCTTT. It yields the protein CASSFMGGTEAFF.

This clonotype appeared many times. CDR3 DNA: TGCAGCGTTACGGAGACCAACTATGGCTACACCTTC. It encodes CSVTETNYGYTF. V is TRBV29-1 and J is TRBJ1-2, with no clear D. The CDR3 loop spans 12 amino acids. V was clipped by 5 bases and J by 2 bases, with 9 bases between them. The germline V gene encodes CDR1 SQVTM and CDR2 ANQGSEA.

The genes are TRBV9 and TRBJ2-7; weak D call: TRBD2 (7 bases). V was cut by 4 bases and J by 0 bases, with 14 bases left in between. The CDR3 totals 15 residues. CDR1 and CDR2 (germline): SGDLS, YYNGEE. The CDR3 nucleotides are TGTGCCAGCAGCCCGAGCGCGGGGGCCTCCTACGAGCAGTACTTC. The encoded protein is CASSPSAGASYEQYF.

This clonotype was picked up many times. The chain joins TRBV29-1 to TRBJ1-1; D remains unclear. Germline V gene data show CDR1 as SQVTM and CDR2 as ANQGSEA. The CDR3 covers 14 residues. V lost 4 bases and J 5 bases, leaving 17 bases between the germline ends. The CDR3 sequence is CSVGNVGSGTEAFF. CDR3 coding DNA: TGCAGCGTTGGGAATGTGGGTTCGGGAACTGAAGCTTTCTTT. The full variable domain, with the rest looked up from reference TRBV29-1 and TRBJ1-1, is SAVISQKPSRDICQRGTSLTIQCQVDSQVTMMFWYRQQPGQSLTLIATANQGSEATYESGFVIDKFPISRPNLTFSTLTVSNMSPEDSSIYLCSVGNVGSGTEAFFGQGTRLTVV.

In its sample, this clonotype was seen many times. Written as DNA, the CDR3 is TGCAGTGCTAGAGATTTGACAGGGGCCATGAGAAACACTGAAGCTTTCTTT. It yields the protein CSARDLTGAMRNTEAFF. The chain uses TRBV20-1 and TRBJ1-1, with TRBD1 matching over 8 bases. The CDR3 is made up of 17 amino acids. The ends lost 0 bases at V and 2 bases at J; junction bases unmatched: 11. CDR1 DFQATT and CDR2 SNEGSKA come from the germline V gene (reference sequence).

This clonotype was detected many times. The V and J genes are TRBV5-4 and TRBJ2-2, with a possible D match to TRBD2 (5 bases). This CDR3 is 14 amino acids long. The germline V gene has CDR1 SGHNT and CDR2 YYREEE (reference sequence). Trimming stripped 0 bases from V and 6 bases from J, with 9 bases between. This CDR3 reads CASSLGTLAGELFF. In DNA, the CDR3 is TGTGCCAGCAGCTTGGGGACTCTGGCCGGGGAGCTGTTTTTT.

Note on this clonotype: A much larger clone differs from this one at a single base, so this may be a read error. This rearrangement joins TRBV28 to TRBJ2-1; weak D call: TRBD2 (6 bases). Germline V gene sequence: CDR1 MDHEN, CDR2 SYDVKM. The CDR3 spans 14 residues. In DNA form, the CDR3 reads TGTGCCAGCAGTCCCAGGGACTTCTACAATGAGCGGTTCTTC. Its protein is CASSPRDFYNERFF.

This clonotype was counted many times. The rearrangement links TRBV7-3 to TRBJ2-1, with TRBD2 matching 7 bases. Germline CDR1 and CDR2: SGHTA and FQGTGA. This CDR3 comprises 16 residues. V lost 5 bases and J lost 2; bases outside the gene matches: 9. The CDR3 is CASSQGLAAAYNEQFF. The CDR3 bases are TGTGCCAGCAGCCAAGGGCTAGCGGCCGCCTACAATGAGCAGTTCTTC. Drawing the rest from reference TRBV7-3 and TRBJ2-1, the complete variable domain is GAGVSQTPSNKVTEKGKYVELRCDPISGHTALYWYRQSLGQGPEFLIYFQGTGAADDSGLPNDRFFAVRPEGSVSTLKIQRTERGDSAVYLCASSQGLAAAYNEQFFGPGTRLTVL.

This clonotype came up many times. This chain joins TRBV28 and TRBJ1-6; TRBD1 might be the D (6 bases). Trimming shortened V by 7 bases and J by 10 bases, and 11 bases separated the two germline ends. The CDR3 spans 12 residues. Germline loops: CDR1 MDHEN, CDR2 SYDVKM. The CDR3 DNA is TGTGCCAGCAAGCCAGGGGTGTCACCCCTCCACTTT. It codes for CASKPGVSPLHF.

This clonotype has just a few counts. V usage is TRBV4-2 and J usage is TRBJ1-1; TRBD1 agrees at 8 bases. The trim removed 4 bases at V and 2 bases at J, leaving 15 bases unmatched. Per the germline V gene, CDR1 is LGHNA and CDR2 is YNFKEQ. This CDR3 contains 18 residues. The CDR3 is CASSLPTEQGTGNTEAFF. CDR3 bases: TGTGCCAGCAGCCTCCCGACGGAACAAGGGACAGGCAACACTGAAGCTTTCTTT.

This clonotype was detected only a few times. The chain has TRBV15 and TRBJ2-7, with D perhaps TRBD1 or TRBD2 (7 bases each). V was clipped by 4 bases and J by 5 bases, with 15 bases between them. The V gene's germline CDR1 is LNHNV and CDR2 YYDKDF (reference sequence). This CDR3 spans 14 amino acids. The CDR3 loop is CATSTETGRDEQYF. CDR3 coding DNA: TGTGCCACCAGCACCGAGACAGGGAGGGACGAGCAGTACTTC.